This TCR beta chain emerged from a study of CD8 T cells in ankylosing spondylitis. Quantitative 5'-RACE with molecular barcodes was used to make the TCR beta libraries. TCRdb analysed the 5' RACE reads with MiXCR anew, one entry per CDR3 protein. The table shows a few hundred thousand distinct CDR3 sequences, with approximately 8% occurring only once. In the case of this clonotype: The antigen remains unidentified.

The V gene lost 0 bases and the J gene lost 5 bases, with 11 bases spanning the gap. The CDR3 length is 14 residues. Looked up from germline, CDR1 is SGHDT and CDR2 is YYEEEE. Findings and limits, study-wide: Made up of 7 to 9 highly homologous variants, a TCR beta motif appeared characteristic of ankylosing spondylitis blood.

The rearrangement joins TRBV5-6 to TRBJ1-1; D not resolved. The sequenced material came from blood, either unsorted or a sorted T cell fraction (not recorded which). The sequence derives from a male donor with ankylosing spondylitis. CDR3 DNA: TGTGCCAGCAGCTTGGTGGGTATTCGGACTGAAGCTTTCTTT. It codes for CASSLVGIRTEAFF.